The text below deals with one TCR beta chain. Its antigen is currently unknown. The trim removed 4 bases at V and 7 bases at J, leaving 11 bases unmatched. CDR3 length: 15 amino acids. Germline V gives CDR1 SEHNR, CDR2 FQNEAQ (reference sequence). Sorting captured naive CD8 T cells as CD8+CD4-CCR7+CD45RA+. The entry originates in a study of molecular identifiers for immune sequencing clone quantification. TCRdb reanalysed the PCR reads using MiXCR and keeps one entry per CDR3 protein. Among 85,000 to 100,000 distinct CDR3 sequences listed, roughly 26% were seen once. Study-level results: Over 99% of CMV-specific effector molecules, but under 1% of naive ones, were in clones above 20 copies. Highly expanded clone sizes could be underestimated through barcode sharing by identical TCR molecules.

This chain links TRBV7-9 with TRBJ1-2; 8 positions match TRBD1. The receptor comes from a human donor in good health. Some libraries in this study had Jurkat cell RNA spiked in. The sample taken for sequencing was naive CD8+ T cells from blood, with Jurkat cell RNA spiked in. The subset denotes: FACS-sorted CD8+CD4-CCR7+CD45RA+ naive T cells. The CDR3 spells CASSSDTGGTTGYTF. The DNA for the CDR3 is TGTGCCAGCAGCTCAGACACAGGGGGGACGACTGGCTACACCTTC.